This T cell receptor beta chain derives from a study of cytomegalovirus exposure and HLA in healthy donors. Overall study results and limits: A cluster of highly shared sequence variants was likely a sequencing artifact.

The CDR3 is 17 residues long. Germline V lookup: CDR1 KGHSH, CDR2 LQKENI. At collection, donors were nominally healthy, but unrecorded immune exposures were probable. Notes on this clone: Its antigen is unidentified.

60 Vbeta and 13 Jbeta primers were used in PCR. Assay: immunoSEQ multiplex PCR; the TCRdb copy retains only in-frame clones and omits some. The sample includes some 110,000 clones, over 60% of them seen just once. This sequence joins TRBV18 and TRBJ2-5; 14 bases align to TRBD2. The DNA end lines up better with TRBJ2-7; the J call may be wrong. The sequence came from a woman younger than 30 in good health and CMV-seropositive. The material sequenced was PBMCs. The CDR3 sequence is CASSPGTSGSLPYEQYF. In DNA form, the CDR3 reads TGTGCCAGCTCACCCGGGACTAGCGGGAGTCTTCCCTACGAGCAGTACTTC.